These T cell receptor beta chains were read from a single sample in a study of shared clonotypes between healthy human individuals. Assay used: immunoSEQ multiplex PCR; TCRdb lists only in-frame clones, some missing. This sample has about 2 million clones; 95% occur once, and the top ten carry more than 0.1%. Sequenced input: naive CD4+ T cells sorted from blood. The receptors were sampled from a man between 18 and 29 years old in good health. Each CDR3 is given with its conserved first and last residue. Fields, in order: J gene, clone size, D gene, V gene, CDR3 DNA, CDR3 protein. D genes are given only for firm matches. Clone sizes are given selectively: once, few, many, or a class where the clone is expanded.

TRBJ1-4	.	.	TRBV5-1	TGCGCCAGCAGCTTGACAGGGACCACTAATGAAAAACTGTTTTTT	CASSLTGTTNEKLFF
TRBJ2-7	.	.	TRBV10-1	TGCGCCAGCAGCGGACAGTCCTCGTCCGAGCAGTACTTC	CASSGQSSSEQYF
TRBJ2-7	.	.	TRBV5-3	TGTGCCCACAACATCGGGGCCGCTTACGAGCAGTACTTC	CAHNIGAAYEQYF
TRBJ2-5	.	TRBD2	TRBV9	TGTGCCAGCAGCGTAGGACTAGCGGGGATACAAGAGACCCAGTACTTC	CASSVGLAGIQETQYF
TRBJ2-6	.	.	TRBV10-3	TGTGCCATCAGACCAGACACGTCGGGGGCCAACGTCCTGACTTTC	CAIRPDTSGANVLTF
TRBJ1-1	once	.	TRBV5-6	TGTGCCAGCTCCTCAATATCTCAGGGGAGGAACACTGAAGCTTTCTTT	CASSSISQGRNTEAFF
TRBJ1-6	.	.	TRBV6-1	TGTGCCAGCAGTGAGAGACAGGCCCACTCCTATAATTCACCCCTCCACTTT	CASSERQAHSYNSPLHF
TRBJ2-2	.	TRBD1	TRBV7-2	TGTGCCAGCAGCTTAGTTGGACAGGGGGCCACCCGGGAGCTGTTTTTT	CASSLVGQGATRELFF
TRBJ2-7	.	.	TRBV12-5	TGTGCTAGTGGTTTAAATAAGGGTAAAGACGAGCAGTACTTC	CASGLNKGKDEQYF
TRBJ1-2	.	TRBD1	TRBV4-1	TGCGCCAGCAGCCTCAGCCCGACAGGGAGCTATGGCTACACCTTC	CASSLSPTGSYGYTF
TRBJ2-2	.	.	TRBV28	TGTGCCAGCACTGGGGCCGGGGAGCTGTTTTTT	CASTGAGELFF
TRBJ1-2	.	.	TRBV30	TGTGCCTGCCCCGGGGCCATGAGCTATGGCTACACCTTC	CACPGAMSYGYTF
TRBJ2-3	.	.	TRBV6-5	TGTGCCAGCAGAGGGACAGATACGCAGTATTTT	CASRGTDTQYF
TRBJ2-3	once	.	TRBV6-1	TGTGCCATCCGGTCCTTATGGGAGCCAGATACGCAGTATTTT	CAIRSLWEPDTQYF
TRBJ2-7	.	TRBD2	TRBV10-3	TGTGCCACCGTAGGGGTAGCGGGGGCCTCCTACGAGCAGTACTTC	CATVGVAGASYEQYF
TRBJ2-7	.	.	TRBV27	TGTGCCAGCAGACCCCCGGCGGGCAGGGGGGGTACCTACGAGCAGTACTTC	CASRPPAGRGGTYEQYF
TRBJ2-3	.	.	TRBV4-3	TGCGCCAGCAGCCAAGATTACAGGGCAGATACGCAGTATTTT	CASSQDYRADTQYF
TRBJ1-5	.	.	TRBV9	TGTGCCAGCAGCGTAGCGGGAAATAGCAATCAGCCCCAGCATTTT	CASSVAGNSNQPQHF
TRBJ2-3	.	.	TRBV10-2	TGCGCCAGCAGTGAGGAGGTAGGGGGGCAGTATTTT	CASSEEVGGQYF
TRBJ2-7	.	.	TRBV7-9	TGTGCCAGCAGTCAAGGGGGCTCCTACGAGCAGTACTTC	CASSQGGSYEQYF
TRBJ1-1	.	.	TRBV4-1	TGCGCCAGCAGCTATCAGGGGAACACTGAAGCTTTCTTT	CASSYQGNTEAFF
TRBJ1-2	.	.	TRBV28	TGTGCCAGCAGTTCGTCGGGCAGGGAAGGTGGCTACACCTTC	CASSSSGREGGYTF
TRBJ2-7	.	.	TRBV18	TGTGCCAGCTCACCCGTAACCGTGAGCTCCTACGAGCAGTACTTC	CASSPVTVSSYEQYF
TRBJ2-7	.	TRBD2	TRBV5-1	TGCGCCAGCAGCTTGGGGGCTAGCGGGTCCTTATTCTCCTACGAGCAGTACTTC	CASSLGASGSLFSYEQYF
TRBJ1-4	.	.	TRBV6-6	TGTGCCAGCAGACGGACGGGAGAAAAACTGTTTTTT	CASRRTGEKLFF
TRBJ1-6	.	.	TRBV30	TGTGCCTGGAAACAGGACTCCTATAATTCACCCCTCCACTTT	CAWKQDSYNSPLHF
TRBJ2-1	.	TRBD2	TRBV5-1	TGCGCCAGCAGCCCAACTAGCGCCGGATACAATGAGCAGTTCTTC	CASSPTSAGYNEQFF
TRBJ2-4	.	TRBD2	TRBV2	TGTGCCAGCAGCGTAGCGGGAGGAGCCAAAAACATTCAGTACTTC	CASSVAGGAKNIQYF
TRBJ2-7	.	TRBD2	TRBV18	TGTGCCAGCTTGCCAGGACTAGCGGGATCTTACGAGCAGTACTTC	CASLPGLAGSYEQYF
TRBJ2-2	once	.	TRBV7-8	TGTGCCAGCAGCTCTCGGACAGGAGGGACCGGGGAGCTGTTTTTT	CASSSRTGGTGELFF
TRBJ2-7	.	TRBD1	TRBV19	TGTGCCAGTAGTATGCCGGGACAGGGGTCCTCCTACGAGCAGTACTTC	CASSMPGQGSSYEQYF
TRBJ2-7	.	.	TRBV5-1	TGCGCCAGCAGCTCTTCTCTGGACGAGCAGTACTTC	CASSSSLDEQYF
TRBJ2-5	.	TRBD1	TRBV5-3	TGTGCCAGCAGCTTCACAGGGGCTCGAGAGACCCAGTACTTC	CASSFTGARETQYF
TRBJ2-3	.	.	TRBV10-3	TGTGCCGGGACTGGGGGGCGGACAGATACGCAGTATTTT	CAGTGGRTDTQYF
TRBJ1-6	.	.	TRBV7-6	TGTGCCAGCGGCGCAAGCTCCTATAATTCACCCCTCCACTTT	CASGASSYNSPLHF
TRBJ2-1	.	TRBD2	TRBV7-9	TGTGCCAGCAGCTTCGGGGGGAGGGACGTCGATGAGCAGTTCTTC	CASSFGGRDVDEQFF
TRBJ1-2	.	.	TRBV4-2	TGTGCCAGCAGCCAAGATCTGACGGGGATCTATGGCTACACCTTC	CASSQDLTGIYGYTF
TRBJ1-2	.	TRBD1	TRBV5-6	TGTGCCAGCAGAGAACCGGGACAGGGATTCGGAGGCTACACCTTC	CASREPGQGFGGYTF
TRBJ2-1	.	.	TRBV30	TGTGCCTGGAGTCCTGGAGGACCTGGAGGGCAGTTCTTC	CAWSPGGPGGQFF
TRBJ2-7	once	.	TRBV19	TGTGCCAGTAGTATAGACAGCACCTACGAGCAGTACTTC	CASSIDSTYEQYF
TRBJ2-7	.	TRBD1	TRBV7-6	TGTGCCAGCAGCTCACCGGGACAGGGTATGGGTGAGCAGTACTTC	CASSSPGQGMGEQYF
TRBJ1-1	once	.	TRBV7-9	TGTGCCAGCAGCTTACGGGACACCTCTCTTGAGGCTTTCTTT	CASSLRDTSLEAFF
TRBJ1-6	.	.	TRBV18	TGTGCCAGCTCCCCATCGGGCCTCTATAATTCACCCCTCCACTTT	CASSPSGLYNSPLHF
TRBJ2-2	.	TRBD2	TRBV10-1	TGCGCCAGCAGTGAGGGCCCCCCGACTAGCCACAGCACCGGGGAGCTGTTTTTT	CASSEGPPTSHSTGELFF
TRBJ2-3	.	TRBD1	TRBV5-6	TGTGCCAGCAGCCCTTTACAGGGGACCACTAGCACAGATACGCAGTATTTT	CASSPLQGTTSTDTQYF
TRBJ1-3	once	.	TRBV28	TGTGCCAGCAGTTTGGGCCAGGGTGGTTACAGCTCTGGAAACACCATATATTTT	CASSLGQGGYSSGNTIYF
TRBJ1-2	.	.	TRBV18	TGTGCCAGCTCACCAGGAGACAGAGCTAACTATGGCTACACCTTC	CASSPGDRANYGYTF